These 18 T cell receptor beta chains share one sample of origin, sequenced in a study of OX40 agonist ivuxolimab in advanced cancers. The receptor library was made with the immunoSEQ multiplex PCR assay. The clones in this table, taken by TCRdb from immuneACCESS, are in-frame only. Not every clone is retained; where verified, under half of the shortfall comes from an unresolved V gene, and the cause of the rest is unknown. The sample yields about 44,000 clones; roughly nine tenths were counted once. 25% to 30% of the sample comes from the top ten. Material: CD4+ or CD8+ T cells sorted from blood, obtained in a trial of the OX40 agonist ivuxolimab. These receptors were taken from an adult with an advanced solid tumor such as melanoma, head and neck, liver or kidney cancer.

V usage is TRBV5-5 and J usage is TRBJ2-2; a weak D match, TRBD2 (6 bases). In germline, CDR1 is SGHKS, CDR2 YYEKEE (reference sequence). Trimming took off 2 bases at V and 1 base at J, with 9 bases between the two ends. This CDR3 is 15 amino acids long. CDR3 protein: CASSFRDWNTGELFF. CDR3 nucleotide sequence: TGTGCCAGCAGCTTCCGGGACTGGAACACCGGGGAGCTGTTTTTT.

V and J are TRBV6-5 and TRBJ1-2; maybe TRBD1 (5 bases). Germline V CDR1 and CDR2: MNHEY, SVGAGI. V lost 7 bases and J lost 7, with 16 bases in between. This CDR3 spans 13 amino acids. The CDR3 sequence is CASTRGPGLGYTF. The CDR3 coding sequence is TGTGCCAGCACCCGAGGGCCAGGGCTTGGCTACACCTTC.

CDR3 amino acids: CASSFMGDLVYEQYF. CDR3 bases: TGTGCCAGCAGCTTTATGGGGGATTTAGTCTACGAGCAGTACTTC. The chain has TRBV7-8 and TRBJ2-7; D is tentatively TRBD1 or TRBD2 (5 bases each). V dropped 3 bases and J dropped 3 bases, with 15 bases sitting between them. The germline gives CDR1 SGHVS, CDR2 FQNEAQ. The CDR3 runs to 15 residues. Filled out from reference TRBV7-8 and TRBJ2-7, the complete variable domain reads GAGVSQSPRYKVAKRGQDVALRCDPISGHVSLFWYQQALGQGPEFLTYFQNEAQLDKSGLPSDRFFAERPEGSVSTLKIQRTQQEDSAVYLCASSFMGDLVYEQYFGPGTRLTVT.

This clone has just a few counts. This sequence joins TRBV9 and TRBJ1-5; tentatively, D is TRBD1 (5 bases). The CDR3 length is 13 residues. V lost 7 bases and J 5 bases, leaving 13 bases between the germline ends. Germline loops: CDR1 SGDLS, CDR2 YYNGEE. The CDR3 DNA follows: TGTGCCAGCGGGGGGGATGACGATCAGCCCCAGCATTTT. Protein product: CASGGDDDQPQHF. Based on the CDR3 plus reference TRBV9 and TRBJ1-5, the full variable domain is DSGVTQTPKHLITATGQRVTLRCSPRSGDLSVYWYQQSLDQGLQFLIQYYNGEERAKGNILERFSAQQFPDLHSELNLSSLELGDSALYFCASGGDDDQPQHFGDGTRLSIL.

V gene TRBV28 combines with J gene TRBJ1-5; no clear D gene. V was cut by 2 bases and J by 4 bases, with 9 bases left in between. The germline CDR1 and CDR2 sequences are MDHEN and SYDVKM. The CDR3 length is 14 residues. CDR3 region: CASSLRVQNQPQHF. The DNA of the CDR3 is TGTGCCAGCAGTTTAAGGGTTCAGAATCAGCCCCAGCATTTT.

This clone has only a few counts. The chain uses TRBV13 and TRBJ1-2, with 7 positions matching TRBD1. The V gene's germline CDR1 is PRHDT and CDR2 FYEKMQ (reference sequence). The CDR3 loop spans 14 amino acids. V trimming: 2 bases; J trimming: 5 bases; junction bases outside the gene matches: 5. The CDR3 sequence is CASSLFQGGYGYTF. The CDR3 DNA reads as TGTGCCAGCAGCTTATTTCAGGGGGGATATGGCTACACCTTC.

This chain joins TRBV19 and TRBJ2-7, with 9 nucleotides matching TRBD2. Trimming cost V 3 bases and J 2 bases; bases outside gene matches: 5. Germline assignment: CDR1 LNHDA and CDR2 SQIVND (reference sequence). This CDR3 has 15 residues. The CDR3 DNA is TGTGCCAGTAGTATTGCTAGCGGGGAGACCTACGAGCAGTACTTC. Its translation is CASSIASGETYEQYF.

J is TRBJ2-2 and V is TRBV6-1; D unclear. Germline V gives CDR1 MNHNS, CDR2 SASEGT. The CDR3 consists of 14 residues. This CDR3 reads CATTAAVNTGELFF. The CDR3 DNA reads TGTGCAACTACCGCGGCGGTGAACACCGGGGAGCTGTTTTTT.

The chain uses TRBV27 and TRBJ2-7; 8 bases fit TRBD1. Germline trimming cut 9 bases from V and 5 bases from J; bases unmatched to any gene: 6. Per the germline V gene, CDR1 is MNHEY and CDR2 is SMNVEV (reference sequence). The CDR3 totals 12 residues. The CDR3 DNA reads as TGTGCCAGTTCGGACAGGGTTGACGAGCAGTACTTC. Translation: CASSDRVDEQYF.

This chain uses TRBV27 with TRBJ1-5; a possible D gene is TRBD1 (6 bases). Germline V gene lookup returns CDR1 MNHEY and CDR2 SMNVEV (reference sequence). With 3 bases removed from V and 0 bases from J, the gap between germline ends came to 9 bases. This CDR3 contains 15 residues. The CDR3 loop is CASSFKGGSNQPQHF. The CDR3 DNA follows: TGTGCCAGCAGTTTTAAAGGGGGTAGCAATCAGCCCCAGCATTTT.

The chain has TRBV29-1 and TRBJ2-3; no definite D call. There are 15 residues in the CDR3. Germline-derived CDR1 and CDR2 are SQVTM and ANQGSEA. Trimming took off 3 bases at V and 5 bases at J, with 18 bases between the two ends. The CDR3 here is CSVDATLRWVDTQYF. DNA for the CDR3: TGCAGCGTTGATGCGACACTAAGATGGGTAGATACGCAGTATTTT.

The V gene is TRBV6-5, the J gene TRBJ2-3; perhaps D is TRBD1 or TRBD2 (5 bases each). Germline V gene lookup returns CDR1 MNHEY and CDR2 SVGAGI. The V and J ends lost 2 bases and 6 bases respectively, with 12 bases between them. This CDR3 contains 14 residues. This CDR3 is CASSYARESDTQYF. CDR3 nucleotide sequence: TGTGCCAGCAGTTACGCCAGGGAGTCCGATACGCAGTATTTT.

The chain employs TRBV27 and TRBJ2-1, with D maybe TRBD2 (6 bases). Trimming removed 5 bases from V and 8 bases from J, with 13 bases in between. The CDR3 has 13 residues. Germline assignment: CDR1 MNHEY and CDR2 SMNVEV (reference sequence). CDR3 region: CASSLTSFHEQFF. CDR3 coding DNA: TGTGCCAGCAGTCTCACTAGCTTCCATGAGCAGTTCTTC.

The chain employs TRBV9 and TRBJ2-5; 7 bases map to TRBD2. CDR1 and CDR2 (germline): SGDLS, YYNGEE. V lost 4 bases to trimming and J lost 2 bases; unmatched junction nucleotides: 14. This CDR3 has 17 residues. The CDR3: CASSTPVGEGRQETQYF. The CDR3 nucleotides read TGTGCCAGCAGCACCCCCGTGGGGGAGGGCCGTCAAGAGACCCAGTACTTC. Combining the CDR3 with reference TRBV9 and TRBJ2-5 gives the whole variable domain DSGVTQTPKHLITATGQRVTLRCSPRSGDLSVYWYQQSLDQGLQFLIQYYNGEERAKGNILERFSAQQFPDLHSELNLSSLELGDSALYFCASSTPVGEGRQETQYFGPGTRLLVL.

This chain joins TRBV19 and TRBJ1-1; no definite D call. The V gene's germline CDR1 is LNHDA and CDR2 SQIVND (reference sequence). Trimming took 3 bases from V and 1 from J, leaving 6 bases between them. The CDR3 extends over 13 amino acids. Written as DNA, the CDR3 is TGTGCCAGTAGTATCTCTAGGAACACTGAAGCTTTCTTT. It codes for CASSISRNTEAFF.

In nucleotides, the CDR3 is TGTGCCAGCAGCGGGGACAGGGGGCCTGGAGGAAACACCATATATTTT. Protein sequence: CASSGDRGPGGNTIYF. The V call is TRBV5-6, the J call TRBJ1-3; 12 bases map to TRBD1. V shed 4 bases, J shed 4 bases, and the junction held 6 bases outside the gene matches. Germline V CDR1 and CDR2: SGHDT, YYEEEE. CDR3 length: 16 amino acids.

Relative to its sample, this clone is medium-sized. The J gene is TRBJ2-1, the V gene TRBV6-6; 8 bases fit TRBD2. The CDR3 has 13 amino acids. Germline-derived CDR1 and CDR2 are MNHNY and SVGAGI (reference sequence). Trimming took 7 bases from V and 1 from J; bases not matched to a gene: 0. CDR3 residues: CASTSGSYNEQFF. The CDR3, as DNA: TGTGCCAGCACTAGCGGGTCCTACAATGAGCAGTTCTTC.

The gene calls are TRBV5-1 and TRBJ2-1; D gene uncertain. The CDR3 covers 18 residues. With 4 bases removed from V and 5 bases from J, the gap between germline ends came to 25 bases. CDR1 SGHRS and CDR2 YFSETQ come from the germline V gene. CDR3 in amino acids: CASSAPLQGRMIDNEQFF. The CDR3 DNA reads TGCGCCAGCAGCGCGCCCCTCCAAGGGCGAATGATCGACAATGAGCAGTTCTTC.